These 2 T cell receptor beta chains were all obtained from the same sample, sequenced in a study of shared clonotypes between healthy human individuals. Sequenced by immunoSEQ multiplex PCR; TCRdb stores in-frame clones only, minus some. The sample lists 650,000 to 800,000 clones, 92% occurring once. CD8 cells classed as naive were CD45RO-negative and positively selected for CCR7, excluding terminally differentiated effector memory CD45RA+ cells. The sequenced material came from naive CD8+ T cells sorted from blood. The receptor source for this set is a man aged 30 to 39 in good health.

The chain links TRBV28 to TRBJ2-7; D may be TRBD2 (6 bases). The V gene lost 4 bases and the J gene lost 2 bases, with 15 bases spanning the gap. This CDR3 region has 15 residues. Germline CDR1 is MDHEN and CDR2 is SYDVKM. The CDR3 nucleotides are TGTGCCAGCAGTTCCCCGGGACTTGGGACCTACGAGCAGTACTTC. Its protein is CASSSPGLGTYEQYF.

This clone was counted a single time. The V and J genes are TRBV27 and TRBJ2-3; 14 nucleotides agree with TRBD2. Germline CDR1 and CDR2: MNHEY and SMNVEV (reference sequence). The CDR3 consists of 15 residues. The J segment lost 4 bases and the V segment lost 5 bases, leaving 2 bases of the junction unmatched. The CDR3 DNA sequence: TGTGCCAGCAGTGCGGGACTAGCGGGAGCAGATACGCAGTATTTT. It yields the protein CASSAGLAGADTQYF.